What follows are 28 T cell receptor beta chains derived from one specimen sequenced in a study of OX40 agonist ivuxolimab in advanced cancers. Profiling relied on immunoSEQ multiplex PCR, and the TCRdb table lists in-frame clones only, not all of them. The table has just under 85,000 clones, 83% seen once. The material sequenced was CD4+ or CD8+ T cells sorted from blood, taken in a trial of the OX40 agonist ivuxolimab. The receptors shown here come from an adult with an advanced solid tumor such as melanoma, head and neck, liver or kidney cancer.

The chain combines TRBV7-8 with TRBJ1-6, with D tentatively TRBD1 (6 bases). The CDR3 sequence is 15 residues long. Trimming shortened V by 6 bases and J by 9 bases, and 18 bases separated the two germline ends. Germline CDR1 reads SGHVS; CDR2 reads FQNEAQ. CDR3 sequence reads: CASSPGAQSASPLHF. In DNA form, the CDR3 reads TGTGCCAGCAGTCCGGGGGCACAATCCGCTTCACCCCTCCACTTT.

The chain couples TRBV29-1 to TRBJ2-1; 13 bases agree with TRBD2. The J segment lost 10 bases and the V segment lost 6 bases, leaving 6 bases of the junction unmatched. Germline assignment: CDR1 SQVTM and CDR2 ANQGSEA. This CDR3 comprises 13 residues. The DNA for the CDR3 is TGCAGCGTCGGGACTAGCGGGGTTCGCGAGCAGTTCTTC. It is translated as CSVGTSGVREQFF.

The J gene is TRBJ1-1, the V gene TRBV11-2, with TRBD1 matching 9 bases. Germline V gives CDR1 SGHAT, CDR2 FQNNGV. The CDR3 is 14 residues long. With V trimmed by 5 bases and J by 3 bases, 4 bases remained unmatched. The CDR3 sequence is CASSIQGAHTEAFF. CDR3 nucleotides: TGTGCCAGCAGCATACAGGGGGCTCACACTGAAGCTTTCTTT.

The chain joins TRBV5-1 to TRBJ1-1; D unresolved. Between the trimmed V and J ends, which lost 4 bases and 1 base, there was a span of 11 bases. The CDR3 length is 14 residues. Looked up from germline, CDR1 is SGHRS and CDR2 is YFSETQ. CDR3 bases: TGCGCCAGCAGCCCGAATCCGGGGAACACTGAAGCTTTCTTT. Protein: CASSPNPGNTEAFF. The full variable domain, with the rest looked up from reference TRBV5-1 and TRBJ1-1, is KAGVTQTPRYLIKTRGQQVTLSCSPISGHRSVSWYQQTPGQGLQFLFEYFSETQRNKGNFPGRFSGRQFSNSRSEMNVSTLELGDSALYLCASSPNPGNTEAFFGQGTRLTVV.

The CDR3 region has the DNA TGTGCCAGCAGACAACAGGGGGCAGGGGATACGCAGTATTTT. Its protein product is CASRQQGAGDTQYF. The rearrangement joins TRBV6-5 to TRBJ2-3; 9 nucleotides agree with TRBD1. V lost 6 bases to trimming and J lost 6 bases; unmatched junction nucleotides: 7. The CDR3 has 14 residues. The V gene's germline CDR1 is MNHEY and CDR2 SVGAGI.

The chain joins TRBV10-3 to TRBJ2-7; D assignment may be TRBD1 or TRBD2 (5 bases each). Per germline, CDR1 ENHRY and CDR2 SYGVKD. The CDR3 sequence is 16 residues long. V was shortened by 0 bases and J by 1 base, with 13 bases between the two germline ends. The CDR3 DNA is TGTGCCATCAGTGAGTCGGGTCCGGGGCAGTCCTACGAGCAGTACTTC. Translated: CAISESGPGQSYEQYF.

The chain is built from TRBV6-6 and TRBJ1-5; D perhaps matches TRBD1 (5 bases). CDR1 is MNHNY, CDR2 SVGAGI, per germline (reference sequence). The CDR3 extends over 13 amino acids. V lost 11 bases to trimming and J lost 4 bases, with 15 bases between them. CDR3 protein: CAGRGDFNQPQHF. The DNA for the CDR3 is TGTGCCGGCCGCGGGGACTTTAATCAGCCCCAGCATTTT.

This clone has only one observation. One end of the junction is discordant with germline, which a read error may explain. The chain combines TRBV7-7 with TRBJ2-3, with 8 bases aligning to TRBD2. This CDR3 comprises 13 residues. Per the germline V gene, CDR1 is SSHAT and CDR2 is FNYEAQ (reference sequence). CDR3 residues: CASSSGPGGILYF. The CDR3 DNA reads as TGTGCTAGCAGCTCCGGGCCGGGAGGGATTTTATATTTT.

The V gene is TRBV4-3, the J gene TRBJ1-1; no firm D call. Germline-derived CDR1 and CDR2 are LGHNA and YSLEER. Trimming cost V 0 bases and J 6 bases, with 11 bases left between them. The CDR3 is 14 amino acids. This CDR3 reads CASSQDIGSAEAFF. The DNA for the CDR3 is TGCGCCAGCAGCCAAGACATTGGATCGGCTGAAGCTTTCTTT.

The V and J genes are TRBV5-1 and TRBJ2-7; perhaps TRBD2 as D (6 bases). Germline values: CDR1 SGHRS, CDR2 YFSETQ. CDR3 length equals 14 residues. V was shortened by 5 bases and J by 0 bases, with 12 bases between the two germline ends. CDR3 nucleotides: TGCGCCAGCAGGCCCGGGGGTGGCTCCTACGAGCAGTACTTC. Its protein product is CASRPGGGSYEQYF. The complete variable domain, with remaining parts taken from reference TRBV5-1 and TRBJ2-7, reads KAGVTQTPRYLIKTRGQQVTLSCSPISGHRSVSWYQQTPGQGLQFLFEYFSETQRNKGNFPGRFSGRQFSNSRSEMNVSTLELGDSALYLCASRPGGGSYEQYFGPGTRLTVT.

Here the CDR3 DNA reads TGTGCCAGCAGCATATATACAGAAGAGACCCAGTACTTC. Protein sequence: CASSIYTEETQYF. The V gene is TRBV5-4, the J gene TRBJ2-5, with D unresolved. Trimming pared 4 bases from V and 3 bases from J, leaving 10 bases between. Germline loops: CDR1 SGHNT, CDR2 YYREEE (reference sequence). There are 13 residues in the CDR3.

The chain employs TRBV5-1 and TRBJ2-3, with 14 bases aligning to TRBD2. Trimming at V came to 10 bases and at J to 1 base, leaving 11 bases not matched to a gene. Germline loops: CDR1 SGHRS, CDR2 YFSETQ. The CDR3 has 17 residues. CDR3 in DNA: TGCGCCTCCGAGAGACTAGCGGGGGGGAGAGGCACAGATACGCAGTATTTT. Protein: CASERLAGGRGTDTQYF.

V gene TRBV19 combines with J gene TRBJ2-3, with D uncertain. With 9 bases removed from V and 2 bases from J, the gap between germline ends came to 18 bases. The germline V gene has CDR1 LNHDA and CDR2 SQIVND (reference sequence). This CDR3 region has 15 residues. This CDR3 is CASTGGGRFTDTQYF. The CDR3 DNA follows: TGTGCCAGCACCGGTGGTGGCAGGTTCACAGATACGCAGTATTTT.

The chain links TRBV7-3 to TRBJ2-2, with D perhaps matching TRBD1 or TRBD2 (5 bases each). The CDR3 spans 15 residues. The germline gives CDR1 SGHTA, CDR2 FQGTGA. Trimming stripped 1 base from V and 6 bases from J, with 12 bases between. CDR3 amino acids: CASSLSPGTPGELFF. CDR3 nucleotides: TGTGCCAGCAGCTTAAGCCCCGGGACGCCCGGGGAGCTGTTTTTT.

This clone appeared a single time. This rearrangement joins TRBV6-4 to TRBJ2-1, with 7 bases that match TRBD2. Germline assignment: CDR1 MRHNA and CDR2 SNTAGT. Trimming cost V 0 bases and J 7 bases; bases outside gene matches: 9. The CDR3 consists of 16 residues. As DNA, the CDR3 is TGTGCCAGCAGTGACTCGTACGGGACTAAGAAAAATGAGCAGTTCTTC. Its protein is CASSDSYGTKKNEQFF.

The chain links TRBV7-2 to TRBJ2-3; 13 positions agree with TRBD2. Per germline, CDR1 SGHTA and CDR2 FQGNSA. The CDR3 contains 17 residues. Trimming removed 5 bases from V and 1 base from J; junction bases left unmatched: 6. CDR3 region: CASSPTGTSGGTDTQYF. CDR3 nucleotides: TGTGCCAGCAGCCCTACCGGGACTAGCGGGGGCACAGATACGCAGTATTTT.

The chain uses TRBV29-1 and TRBJ1-2; TRBD1 might be the D (6 bases). The CDR3 extends over 13 amino acids. V lost 7 bases and J lost 1, with 13 bases in between. Germline CDR1 and CDR2: SQVTM and ANQGSEA. CDR3 nucleotide sequence: TGCAGCGCAACATGGACAGATAACTATGGCTACACCTTC. Residues: CSATWTDNYGYTF.

Concerning this clone: At the DNA level, this CDR3 is encoded by other sequences in the same sample as well. The chain uses TRBV6-5 and TRBJ1-2, with D perhaps matching TRBD1 (6 bases). The CDR3 loop spans 14 amino acids. Germline CDR1 is MNHEY and CDR2 is SVGAGI. The V end was cut by 0 bases, the J end by 4 bases, with 9 bases between. The CDR3, as DNA: TGTGCCAGCAGTTACTCGACAGGTGGCTATGGCTACACCTTC. It specifies CASSYSTGGYGYTF.

The chain couples TRBV7-2 to TRBJ2-3, with 7 bases fitting TRBD2. The CDR3 extends over 15 amino acids. After removal of 1 base from V and 8 bases from J, the junction contained 9 bases not matched to a gene. In germline, CDR1 is SGHTA, CDR2 FQGNSA. In DNA form, the CDR3 reads TGTGCCAGCAGCTTAGGGACTAGTGGGGGTTTTACGCAGTATTTT. It encodes CASSLGTSGGFTQYF.

The V and J genes are TRBV30 and TRBJ1-6, with 7 bases lining up with TRBD1. The trim removed 2 bases at V and 5 bases at J, leaving 3 bases unmatched. Germline values: CDR1 GTSNPN, CDR2 SVGIG (reference sequence). The CDR3 runs to 14 residues. The CDR3 DNA follows: TGTGCCTGGAGTATGGGACAGCATAATTCACCCCTCCACTTT. This gives the protein CAWSMGQHNSPLHF.

This chain uses TRBV6-5 with TRBJ1-1; no reliable D call. Trimming removed 2 bases at V and 2 bases at J, with 9 bases between. The CDR3 length is 14 residues. Germline CDR1 reads MNHEY; CDR2 reads SVGAGI. The CDR3 region is CASSYGSINTEAFF. The CDR3, as DNA: TGTGCCAGCAGTTACGGCAGTATCAACACTGAAGCTTTCTTT.

V is TRBV5-1 and J is TRBJ2-4; possibly TRBD1 for D (6 bases). V lost 2 bases, J lost 0 bases, and 9 bases lay in between. The CDR3 sequence is 15 residues long. Germline loops: CDR1 SGHRS, CDR2 YFSETQ. The CDR3: CASSFEGVAKNIQYF. The CDR3 coding sequence is TGCGCCAGCAGCTTCGAGGGGGTAGCCAAAAACATTCAGTACTTC.

J is TRBJ2-5 and V is TRBV6-6; D may be TRBD2 (6 bases). V was shortened by 5 bases and J by 5 bases, with 12 bases between the two germline ends. CDR1 is MNHNY, CDR2 SVGAGI, per germline (reference sequence). The CDR3 covers 13 residues. CDR3 in amino acids: CASSPGVTETQYF. For the CDR3, the DNA is TGTGCCAGCAGTCCGGGGGTAACCGAGACCCAGTACTTC.

The chain combines TRBV5-1 with TRBJ2-2; 7 bases match TRBD2. The V segment lost 5 bases and the J segment 4 bases; nucleotides outside the gene matches: 11. CDR3 length: 16 amino acids. Per the germline V gene, CDR1 is SGHRS and CDR2 is YFSETQ. The CDR3 DNA is TGCGCCAGCAGGCCCGGGACCCAGCGGGGCACCGGGGAGCTGTTTTTT. Translating gives CASRPGTQRGTGELFF.

The chain joins TRBV6-5 to TRBJ1-3; D gene unclear. Per germline, CDR1 MNHEY and CDR2 SVGAGI. This CDR3 has 15 residues. The ends were cut back, 0 bases at V and 0 bases at J, with 6 bases in the middle. CDR3 in DNA: TGTGCCAGCAGTTACTCGATTGGCTCTGGAAACACCATATATTTT. Its translation: CASSYSIGSGNTIYF.

The J gene is TRBJ1-6, the V gene TRBV18; no reliable D call. The CDR3 totals 16 residues. V shed 2 bases and J shed 7 bases, with 15 bases lying between them. Germline values: CDR1 KGHSH, CDR2 LQKENI. In nucleotides, the CDR3 is TGTGCCAGCTCACCAACCGCCCGGGAGGAAAATTCACCCCTCCACTTT. This translates into CASSPTAREENSPLHF.

The gene calls are TRBV27 and TRBJ1-1; D call uncertain. CDR1 and CDR2 from the germline V gene are MNHEY and SMNVEV (reference sequence). V gave up 0 bases and J gave up 10 bases, with 18 bases separating them. This CDR3 comprises 15 residues. CDR3 sequence reads: CASSLSSPQGERAFF. CDR3 DNA sequence: TGTGCCAGCAGTTTATCGTCCCCACAAGGTGAGAGAGCTTTCTTT.

This chain links TRBV14 with TRBJ1-2; D ambiguous. CDR3 size: 13 residues. Germline CDR1 is SGHDN and CDR2 is FVKESK. Trimming removed 3 bases at V and 8 bases at J, with 13 bases between. The DNA for the CDR3 is TGTGCCAGCAGCCAGATCCCCGAACGGGGCTACACCTTC. Translated, it gives CASSQIPERGYTF.